Sequencing of this T cell receptor beta chain was carried out in a study of OX40 agonist ivuxolimab in advanced cancers. Assay: immunoSEQ multiplex PCR; the TCRdb copy retains only in-frame clones and omits some. Altogether 65,000 to 90,000 clones are present, approximately 91% being singletons, with the ten largest covering over 0.75%. This clone was seen a single time. Specimen: CD4+ or CD8+ T cells sorted from blood, collected in a trial of the OX40 agonist ivuxolimab. The clonotype was recovered from an adult with an advanced solid tumor such as melanoma, head and neck, liver or kidney cancer.

CDR3 DNA sequence: TGTGCCAGCAGCTCACAAATGGGACAAGAGACCCAGTACTTC. Protein product: CASSSQMGQETQYF. The chain uses TRBV9 and TRBJ2-5; no firm D call. V lost 4 bases and J 2 bases, leaving 12 bases between the germline ends. CDR1 and CDR2 from the germline V gene are SGDLS and YYNGEE. The CDR3 is 14 amino acids.